The 10 T cell receptor beta chains given below trace back to one sample, sequenced in a study of cytomegalovirus exposure and HLA in healthy donors. PCR was performed using 60 Vbeta and 13 Jbeta primers. The protocol was immunoSEQ multiplex PCR, while the TCRdb copy is restricted to in-frame clones and leaves out a portion. The sample consists of fewer than 95,000 clones, roughly 63% of them appearing once. The specimen sequenced was PBMCs. These receptors were collected from a woman in her thirties in good health and CMV-seronegative.

The chain links TRBV5-4 to TRBJ2-5, with 9 bases fitting TRBD2. The CDR3 runs to 16 residues. Germline V CDR1 and CDR2: SGHNT, YYREEE (reference sequence). Trimming took 4 bases from V and 4 from J; bases not matched to a gene: 11. The CDR3 is CASSPSLAGGRETQYF. The CDR3 nucleotides read TGTGCCAGCAGCCCTTCCCTTGCGGGGGGGCGAGAGACCCAGTACTTC.

The chain uses TRBV9 and TRBJ1-2, with D possibly TRBD1 on 5 matching bases. The CDR3 sequence is 14 residues long. V dropped 3 bases and J dropped 3 bases, with 12 bases sitting between them. Germline CDR1 reads SGDLS; CDR2 reads YYNGEE. This CDR3 is CASSETQAYYGYTF. The CDR3 DNA follows: TGTGCCAGCAGCGAAACACAGGCTTACTATGGCTACACCTTC. The full variable domain, its missing parts supplied by reference TRBV9 and TRBJ1-2, is DSGVTQTPKHLITATGQRVTLRCSPRSGDLSVYWYQQSLDQGLQFLIQYYNGEERAKGNILERFSAQQFPDLHSELNLSSLELGDSALYFCASSETQAYYGYTFGSGTRLTVV.

The chain uses TRBV28 and TRBJ1-1; D is ambiguous. CDR1 is MDHEN and CDR2 is SYDVKM in the germline V gene. Trimming removed 5 bases from V and 12 bases from J, with 22 bases in between. This CDR3 spans 14 amino acids. In nucleotides, the CDR3 is TGTGCCAGCAGTCCTCCCGCTGAGACACTGACTACTTTCTTT. Amino acids: CASSPPAETLTTFF.

The chain recombines TRBV11-2 with TRBJ1-1; D is possibly TRBD1 (6 bases). V was pared by 4 bases and J by 1 base, with 10 bases between. CDR1 is SGHAT and CDR2 is FQNNGV in the germline V gene. CDR3 length equals 14 residues. The CDR3 protein is CASSSMTGNTEAFF. The CDR3 DNA follows: TGTGCCAGCAGCTCCATGACAGGGAACACTGAAGCTTTCTTT. Full variable domain (missing parts from reference TRBV11-2 and TRBJ1-1): EAGVAQSPRYKIIEKRQSVAFWCNPISGHATLYWYQQILGQGPKLLIQFQNNGVVDDSQLPKDRFSAERLKGVDSTLKIQPAKLEDSAVYLCASSSMTGNTEAFFGQGTRLTVV.

This chain's CDR3 is CASSPLPPGRGTNEQFF. The CDR3 region has the DNA TGTGCCAGCAGCCCCCTACCCCCGGGTAGGGGGACAAATGAGCAGTTCTTC. V and J are TRBV28 and TRBJ2-1; perhaps TRBD1 as D (6 bases). The CDR3 covers 17 residues. The V gene lost 6 bases and the J gene lost 7 bases, with 25 bases spanning the gap. The germline gives CDR1 MDHEN, CDR2 SYDVKM.

Only a few counts were recorded for this clone. This rearrangement joins TRBV28 to TRBJ1-1, with D possibly TRBD1 on 5 matching bases. There are 14 residues in the CDR3. V lost 5 bases to trimming and J lost 5 bases, with 15 bases between them. Germline CDR1 reads MDHEN; CDR2 reads SYDVKM. The CDR3 loop is CASSVYRGKTEAFF. The CDR3 DNA sequence: TGTGCCAGCAGTGTTTATAGGGGAAAGACTGAAGCTTTCTTT.

The V and J genes are TRBV27 and TRBJ2-5, with 8 positions matching TRBD2. This CDR3 contains 16 residues. Germline-derived CDR1 and CDR2 are MNHEY and SMNVEV (reference sequence). Germline trimming cut 3 bases from V and 2 bases from J; bases unmatched to any gene: 8. The CDR3 loop reads CASSFYSAGGQETQYF. The CDR3 nucleotides read TGTGCCAGCAGTTTTTATTCGGCGGGGGGACAAGAGACCCAGTACTTC.

This sequence joins TRBV29-1 and TRBJ2-7, with 9 bases matching TRBD1. The CDR3 covers 14 residues. CDR1 is SQVTM and CDR2 is ANQGSEA in the germline V gene. The J segment lost 3 bases and the V segment lost 4 bases, leaving 7 bases of the junction unmatched. The CDR3 coding sequence is TGCAGCGTTGCTCACAGGGGGCCTGTCTACGAGCAGTACTTC. It yields the protein CSVAHRGPVYEQYF.

The J gene is TRBJ1-4, the V gene TRBV5-1; 10 bases are shared with TRBD1. Losses at the gene ends were 4 bases for V and 7 bases for J; bases not matched to a gene: 10. The CDR3 length is 16 residues. The V gene's germline CDR1 is SGHRS and CDR2 YFSETQ. The CDR3, as DNA: TGCGCCAGCAGCCTCCTGACAGGGGGCGGCGGTGAAAAACTGTTTTTT. This encodes CASSLLTGGGGEKLFF.

V is TRBV7-2 and J is TRBJ2-3, with a weak D call TRBD2 (6 bases). V dropped 4 bases and J dropped 2 bases, with 10 bases sitting between them. Germline assignment: CDR1 SGHTA and CDR2 FQGNSA. The CDR3 has 14 amino acids. Here the CDR3 reads CASSSGTHTDTQYF. The CDR3 region has the DNA TGTGCCAGCAGCTCCGGGACTCACACAGATACGCAGTATTTT. The complete variable domain, with remaining parts taken from reference TRBV7-2 and TRBJ2-3, reads GAGVSQSPSNKVTEKGKDVELRCDPISGHTALYWYRQSLGQGLEFLIYFQGNSAPDKSGLPSDRFSAERTGGSVSTLTIQRTQQEDSAVYLCASSSGTHTDTQYFGPGTRLTVL.